This T cell receptor beta chain was sequenced for a study of blood T cell dynamics during melanoma immunotherapy. Findings and caveats of the study: It remained unknown if the driving T cell clones were melanoma-specific. Unlike progressors, later disease-control patients had W3 repertoires gaining clonality or diversity.

TCRdb's copy holds only in-frame clones and misses some; the assay was immunoSEQ multiplex PCR. The sample records 16,000 or so clones, just over 90% being singletons. Time point in this sample: pre-treatment baseline. Samples come from before therapy and from week 3 after the first blockade cycle. Germline lookup yields CDR1 MNHEY and CDR2 SVGAGI. Trimming cost V 6 bases and J 13 bases; bases outside gene matches: 12. The CDR3 loop spans 14 amino acids. On this clone itself: Antigen unknown.

The genes are TRBV6-5 and TRBJ1-6; 7 bases line up with TRBD1. Material: blood, obtained from a patient treated with checkpoint blockade. The TCR comes from a human donor with melanoma. In nucleotides, the CDR3 is TGTGCCAGCAGAGAGACAGGGCCCCTTCATCCCCTCCACTTT. Translating it yields CASRETGPLHPLHF.